This TCR beta chain was identified in a study of blood T cell repertoires in COVID-19. The J segment lost 3 bases and the V segment lost 2 bases, leaving 13 bases of the junction unmatched. CDR1 is LGHNT and CDR2 is FRNRAP in the germline V gene. CDR3 length: 18 amino acids. The authors' processing: Reference gene primer amplification gave estimated nucleated cell counts. Libraries were prepared by immunoSEQ multiplex PCR; TCRdb keeps only in-frame clonotypes and omits some of them. D and trimming were read from the DNA, whereas the V and J calls and clone size are those reported in that table. The sample holds around 140,000 clones; about four fifths are singletons and the top ten take approximately 1.5%.

The genes are TRBV12-5 and TRBJ1-3; 7 bases fit TRBD1. The TCR was taken from a man in his sixties with acute or convalescent COVID-19. What was sequenced was peripheral blood. CDR3 in amino acids: CASGLPSNDRVFGNTIYF. As DNA, the CDR3 is TGTGCTAGTGGTTTGCCATCCAACGACAGGGTGTTTGGAAACACCATATATTTT.